This T cell receptor beta chain originates from a study of T-cell reconstitution after alpha-beta-depleted transplantation in children. Using unique molecular identifiers, the investigators prepared the TCRbeta library. Each CDR3 protein is one row after TCRdb ran MiXCR on the PCR reads. The sample consists of over 200,000 distinct CDR3 sequences, roughly 11% of them appearing once. This CDR3 is 12 amino acids long. CDR1 is SGHVS and CDR2 is FQNEAQ in the germline V gene. Trimming took 5 bases from V and 6 from J; bases not matched to a gene: 4. The TCR originated in a child under two years old with acute myeloid leukemia, due to receive a stem cell transplant. Sequencing was performed on PBMCs, taken before TCRalphabeta/CD19-depleted stem cell transplant. The chain uses TRBV7-8 and TRBJ2-7, with 7 bases matching TRBD1. The CDR3 DNA reads as TGTGCCAGCAGCGCGACAGGGCTCGAGCAGTACTTC. Encoded protein: CASSATGLEQYF.